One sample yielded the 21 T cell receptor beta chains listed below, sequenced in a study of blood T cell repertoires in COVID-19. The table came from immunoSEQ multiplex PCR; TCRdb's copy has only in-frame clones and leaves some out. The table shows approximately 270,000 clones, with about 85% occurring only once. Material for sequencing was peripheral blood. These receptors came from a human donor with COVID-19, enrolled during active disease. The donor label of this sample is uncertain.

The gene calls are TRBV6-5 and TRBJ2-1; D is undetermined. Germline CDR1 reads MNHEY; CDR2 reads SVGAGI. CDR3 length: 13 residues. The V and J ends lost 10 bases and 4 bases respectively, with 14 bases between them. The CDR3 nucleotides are TGTGCCACCTTCGAAGCTGGTTACAATGAGCAGTTCTTC. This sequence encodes CATFEAGYNEQFF.

CDR3 nucleotides: TGTGCCAGCAAATTATCGGGGGTCGGAGCTTTCTTT. This translates into CASKLSGVGAFF. The chain couples TRBV2 to TRBJ1-1, with D possibly TRBD1 on 5 matching bases. V was shortened by 7 bases and J by 10 bases, with 16 bases between the two germline ends. Germline-derived CDR1 and CDR2 are SNHLY and FYNNEI. This CDR3 has 12 residues.

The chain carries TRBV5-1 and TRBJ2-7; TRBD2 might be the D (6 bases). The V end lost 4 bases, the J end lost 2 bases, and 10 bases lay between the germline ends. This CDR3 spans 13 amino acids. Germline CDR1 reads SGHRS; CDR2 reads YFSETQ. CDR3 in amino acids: CASSVTGAYEQYF. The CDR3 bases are TGCGCCAGCAGCGTAACGGGGGCCTACGAGCAGTACTTC.

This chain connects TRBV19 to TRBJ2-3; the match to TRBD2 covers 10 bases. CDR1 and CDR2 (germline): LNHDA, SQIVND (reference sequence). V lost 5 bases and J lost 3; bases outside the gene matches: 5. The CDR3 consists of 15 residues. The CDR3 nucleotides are TGTGCCAGTAGTGATAGCGGGAGGTCGACAGATACGCAGTATTTT. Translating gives CASSDSGRSTDTQYF.

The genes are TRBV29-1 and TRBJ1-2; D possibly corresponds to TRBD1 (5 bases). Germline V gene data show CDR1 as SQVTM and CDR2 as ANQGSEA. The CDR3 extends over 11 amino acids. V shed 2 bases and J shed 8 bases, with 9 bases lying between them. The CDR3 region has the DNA TGCAGCGTTGAACAGGGAGGAGGCTACACCTTC. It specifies CSVEQGGGYTF.

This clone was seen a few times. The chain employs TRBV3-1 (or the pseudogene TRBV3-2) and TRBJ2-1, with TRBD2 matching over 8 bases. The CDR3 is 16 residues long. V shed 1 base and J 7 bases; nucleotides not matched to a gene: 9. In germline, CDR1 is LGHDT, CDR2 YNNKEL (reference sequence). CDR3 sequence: CASSQGAGGWGNEQFF. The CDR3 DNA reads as TGTGCCAGCAGCCAAGGGGCGGGAGGCTGGGGAAATGAGCAGTTCTTC.

The CDR3 sequence is CATSDLHDEQYF. As DNA, the CDR3 is TGTGCCACCAGTGATTTGCATGACGAGCAGTACTTC. The V gene is TRBV24-1, the J gene TRBJ2-7; D unresolved. Germline-derived CDR1 and CDR2 are KGHDR and SFDVKD. The CDR3 has 12 residues. V shed 0 bases and J shed 5 bases, with 4 bases lying between them.

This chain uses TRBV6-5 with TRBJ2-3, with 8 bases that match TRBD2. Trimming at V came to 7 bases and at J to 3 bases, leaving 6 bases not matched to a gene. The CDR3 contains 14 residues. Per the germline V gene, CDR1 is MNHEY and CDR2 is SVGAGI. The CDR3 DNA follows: TGTGCCAGCAAAGTTGCTAGCGGGACAGATACGCAGTATTTT. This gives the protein CASKVASGTDTQYF.

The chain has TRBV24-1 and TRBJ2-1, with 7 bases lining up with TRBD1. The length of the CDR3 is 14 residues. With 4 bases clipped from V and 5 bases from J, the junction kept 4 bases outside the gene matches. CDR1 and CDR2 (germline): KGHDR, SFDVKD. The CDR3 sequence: CATSDPGQHNEQFF. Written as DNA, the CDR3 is TGTGCCACCAGTGACCCGGGACAGCACAATGAGCAGTTCTTC.

DNA for the CDR3: TGTGCCAGTAGTATCAGCGGACCGGTAAAAGAGACCCAGTACTTC. It is translated as CASSISGPVKETQYF. This chain connects TRBV19 to TRBJ2-5, with D possibly being TRBD2 (5 bases). In germline, CDR1 is LNHDA, CDR2 SQIVND (reference sequence). With 3 bases removed from V and 3 bases from J, the gap between germline ends came to 14 bases. The CDR3 runs to 15 residues.

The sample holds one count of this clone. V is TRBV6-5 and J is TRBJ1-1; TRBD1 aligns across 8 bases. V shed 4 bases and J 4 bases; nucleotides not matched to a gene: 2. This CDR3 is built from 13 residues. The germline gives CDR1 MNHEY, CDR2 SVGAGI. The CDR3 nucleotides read TGTGCCAGCAGTTTCGGACAGGGCACTGAAGCTTTCTTT. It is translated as CASSFGQGTEAFF.

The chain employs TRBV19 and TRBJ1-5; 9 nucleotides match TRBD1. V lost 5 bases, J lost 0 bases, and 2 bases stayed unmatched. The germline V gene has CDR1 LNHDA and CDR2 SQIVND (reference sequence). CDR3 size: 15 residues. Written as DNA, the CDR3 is TGTGCCAGTAGTCAGGACAGGGGTAGCAATCAGCCCCAGCATTTT. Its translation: CASSQDRGSNQPQHF.

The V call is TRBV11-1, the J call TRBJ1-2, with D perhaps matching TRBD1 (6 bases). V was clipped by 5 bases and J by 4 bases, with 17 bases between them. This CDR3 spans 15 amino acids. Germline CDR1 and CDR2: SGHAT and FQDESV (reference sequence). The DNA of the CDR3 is TGTGCCAGCAGCGAGATATCACAGGGTTCCTATGGCTACACCTTC. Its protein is CASSEISQGSYGYTF.

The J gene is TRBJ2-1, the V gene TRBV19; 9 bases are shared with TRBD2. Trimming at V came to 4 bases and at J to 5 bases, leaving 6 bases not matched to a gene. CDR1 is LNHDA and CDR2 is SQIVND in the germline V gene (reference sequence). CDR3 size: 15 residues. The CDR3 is CASSTAGLANNEQFF. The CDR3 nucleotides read TGTGCCAGTAGTACGGCCGGACTAGCGAACAATGAGCAGTTCTTC.

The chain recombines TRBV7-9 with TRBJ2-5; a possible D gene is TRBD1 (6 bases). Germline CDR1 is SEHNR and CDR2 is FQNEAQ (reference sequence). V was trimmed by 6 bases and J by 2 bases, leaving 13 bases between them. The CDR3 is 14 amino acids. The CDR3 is CASRTRTEQETQYF. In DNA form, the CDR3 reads TGTGCCAGCAGGACTCGGACAGAGCAAGAGACCCAGTACTTC.

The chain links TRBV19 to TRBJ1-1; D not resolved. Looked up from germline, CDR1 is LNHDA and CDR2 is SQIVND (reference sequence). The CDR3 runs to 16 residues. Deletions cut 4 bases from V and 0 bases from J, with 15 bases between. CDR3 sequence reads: CASSKGLTVVNTEAFF. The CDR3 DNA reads TGTGCCAGTAGTAAAGGACTCACAGTGGTGAACACTGAAGCTTTCTTT. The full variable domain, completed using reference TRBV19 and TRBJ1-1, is DGGITQSPKYLFRKEGQNVTLSCEQNLNHDAMYWYRQDPGQGLRLIYYSQIVNDFQKGDIAEGYSVSREKKESFPLTVTSAQKNPTAFYLCASSKGLTVVNTEAFFGQGTRLTVV.

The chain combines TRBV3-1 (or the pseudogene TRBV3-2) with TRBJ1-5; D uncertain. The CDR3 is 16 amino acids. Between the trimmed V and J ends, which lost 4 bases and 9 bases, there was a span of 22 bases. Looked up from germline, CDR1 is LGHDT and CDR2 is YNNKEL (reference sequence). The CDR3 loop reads CASSPYRAPKEGPQHF. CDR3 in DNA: TGTGCCAGCAGCCCGTACCGGGCCCCAAAAGAGGGGCCCCAGCATTTT.

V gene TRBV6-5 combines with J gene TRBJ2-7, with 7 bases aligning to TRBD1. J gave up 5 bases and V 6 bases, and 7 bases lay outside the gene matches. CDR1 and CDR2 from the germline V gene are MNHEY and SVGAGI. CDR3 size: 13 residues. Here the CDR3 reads CASSFDRVDEQYF. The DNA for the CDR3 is TGTGCCAGCAGCTTTGACAGGGTCGACGAGCAGTACTTC.

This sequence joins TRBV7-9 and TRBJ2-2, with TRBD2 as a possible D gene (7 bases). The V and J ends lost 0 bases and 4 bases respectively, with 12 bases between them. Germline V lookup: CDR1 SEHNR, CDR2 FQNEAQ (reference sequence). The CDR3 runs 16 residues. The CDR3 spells CASSLAGGQGTGELFF. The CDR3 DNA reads TGTGCCAGCAGCTTAGCCGGGGGGCAAGGCACCGGGGAGCTGTTTTTT. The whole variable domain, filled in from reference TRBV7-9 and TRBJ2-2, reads DTGVSQNPRHKITKRGQNVTFRCDPISEHNRLYWYRQTLGQGPEFLTYFQNEAQLEKSRLLSDRFSAERPKGSFSTLEIQRTEQGDSAMYLCASSLAGGQGTGELFFGEGSRLTVL.

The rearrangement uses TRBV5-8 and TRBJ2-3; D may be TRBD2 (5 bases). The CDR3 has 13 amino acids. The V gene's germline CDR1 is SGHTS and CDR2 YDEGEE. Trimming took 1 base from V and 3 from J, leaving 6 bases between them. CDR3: CASSLRTTDTQYF. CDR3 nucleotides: TGTGCCAGCAGCTTGAGGACTACAGATACGCAGTATTTT.

CDR3 DNA: TGTGCCAGCCTCTTAGGGCCGGGAACGGTGGCCACCGGGGAGCTGTTTTTT. Amino acids: CASLLGPGTVATGELFF. The chain employs TRBV28 and TRBJ2-2; maybe TRBD2 (5 bases). The germline V gene encodes CDR1 MDHEN and CDR2 SYDVKM. The CDR3 is 17 residues long. Trimming removed 8 bases at V and 4 bases at J, with 23 bases between.